This T cell receptor (beta chain) was captured by sequencing in a study of blood T cell repertoires in COVID-19. Study summary: Whether acute or convalescent, the COVID-19 samples came from the United States, Italy and Spain. PBMCs, B-cell-depleted T cells, or T cells provided the cDNA or gDNA that made up the material.

Original processing methods: Scientists estimated how many nucleated cells there were by amplifying reference gene primers. Data came from immunoSEQ multiplex PCR; TCRdb stores just in-frame clones and leaves some out. The V and J calls and clone size come from that table; D and trimming were worked out from the DNA. This sample carries just over 300,000 clones, over 85% of them seen once, and the ten largest clones take 1.5% to 2%. Seattle-derived patients entered the study during active infection and were followed longitudinally. This clone has a single count. This TCR was recovered from a woman aged 30 to 39 with COVID-19, enrolled during active disease. The sequenced material came from peripheral blood.

In DNA, the CDR3 is TGTGCCAGCAGCTTAGCGCTAGCGGGGGTTGTCATTCAGTACTTC. Amino acid sequence: CASSLALAGVVIQYF. The rearrangement uses TRBV7-9 and TRBJ2-4; 10 bases match TRBD2. The J segment lost 9 bases and the V segment lost 0 bases, leaving 5 bases of the junction unmatched. CDR3 length equals 15 residues. Germline V gene lookup returns CDR1 SEHNR and CDR2 FQNEAQ (reference sequence).